This T cell receptor (beta chain) came from a study of tumor and adjacent non-tumor tissue in lung cancer. At the level of the study: Histology: under 15 adenocarcinoma, a couple of squamous cell carcinoma, 1 small cell lung cancer. Findings and caveats of the study: Compared with tumor, normal lung showed significantly lower TCR diversity. Tumor repertoires had a smaller top 100 clone share than normal lung. Higher tumor TCR diversity was associated with shorter survival.

About this clonotype itself: What it binds is not known. Sequence at one end of the junction differs from germline and may be a read error.

This CDR3 is 15 amino acids long. The library came from three nested PCR rounds adapted from ARM-PCR protocols. TCRdb re-analysed the multiplex PCR reads in MiXCR, keeping a single row per CDR3 protein. Among tens of thousands of distinct CDR3 sequences listed, 61% were seen once. The template was RNA from unsorted bulk tissue. This non-tumor lung sample came from over 3 cm beyond the tumor edge. The sequence derives from a man in his 70s with non-small cell lung cancer. The chain recombines TRBV12-3 or TRBV12-4 with TRBJ2-5, with TRBD2 matching 7 bases. The sample taken for sequencing was distant non-tumor lung tissue. The DNA of the CDR3 is TGTGCCAGCAAAACTGGCGGGGGTTGGCAAGAGACCCGGTACTTC. Protein product: CASKTGGGWQETRYF.